The present TCR beta chain was sequenced within a study of technical replicates of blood from several donors (dated by TCRdb to the late 2010s). In the germline V gene (reference sequence), CDR1 corresponds to SGHNT and CDR2 to YYREEE. The CDR3 runs 15 amino acids, cysteine and phenylalanine included. Left in the record is the CDR3 DNA by itself, 45 bases read in frame from the first base. V is shortened by 2 bases, J by 1 base, and the region joining them spans 11 bases. The library was obtained by the immunoSEQ multiplex PCR assay. Here the immuneACCESS table is served through TCRdb, limited to in-frame sequences with V and J called. Missing clones are a known gap in these copies; in checked studies unresolved V genes cover under half, and the rest lacks a known reason. This sample comprises 95,000 or so clones, 85% to 95% of them detected only once. The ten most abundant clones make up 0.3% to 0.35% of the sample.

A remark on this clone: Its antigen is currently not known. Base qualities are not at hand, and no much larger clone is one base apart.

Sequenced input: T cells isolated from PBMCs. The rearranged segments are TRBV5-4 and TRBJ2-3, and perhaps TRBD1 as D gene, on 6 matching bases. The receptor was isolated from a human donor in good health. DNA sequence: TGTGCCAGCAGCTTTAACAGGGAAGGCACAGATACGCAGTATTTT. Translated, it gives CASSFNREGTDTQYF.